A selection of T cell receptor beta chains follows, all from one sample in a study of post-analysis software for immune sequencing data. TCRdb itself ran the PCR reads through MiXCR, one entry per CDR3 protein. Of hundreds of thousands of distinct CDR3 sequences in the sample, around 27% were seen once. The source material was blood. These receptors were taken from a girl aged 5-17 years with multiple sclerosis. CDR3s include the opening cysteine and the closing phenylalanine or tryptophan. Each record gives: clone size, V gene, J gene, D gene, CDR3 protein, CDR3 DNA. D genes are given only for firm matches. Clone size is stated in some rows and not others, as once, few, many or a class when expanded.

few	TRBV27	TRBJ2-3	.	CAGRPIGDTQYF	TGTGCCGGCAGGCCGATCGGCGATACGCAGTATTTT
.	TRBV5-1	TRBJ1-1	.	CASSLLAYTEAFF	TGCGCCAGCAGCTTGTTGGCGTACACTGAAGCTTTCTTT
.	TRBV24-1	TRBJ2-3	TRBD2	CATSGTSGHTDTQYF	TGTGCCACCAGTGGAACTAGCGGACACACAGATACGCAGTATTTT
.	TRBV10-3	TRBJ1-5	.	CAISADSYNQPQHF	TGTGCCATCAGTGCAGACAGCTACAATCAGCCCCAGCATTTT
.	TRBV29-1	TRBJ2-4	TRBD1	CSVEEPGGQYF	TGCAGCGTTGAAGAACCAGGGGGACAGTACTTC
.	TRBV20-1	TRBJ1-6	.	CSARDLGRGSPLHF	TGCAGTGCTAGAGATCTGGGCAGGGGTTCACCCCTCCACTTT
few	TRBV7-9	TRBJ2-7	.	CASSFPRGRDEQYF	TGTGCCAGCAGCTTCCCGAGGGGGAGGGACGAGCAGTACTTC
.	TRBV20-1	TRBJ1-6	.	CSAREDRLNSPLHF	TGCAGTGCTAGAGAAGACCGACTAAATTCACCCCTCCACTTT
few	TRBV5-1	TRBJ2-3	TRBD2	CASSLRLAGGRTDTQYF	TGCGCCAGCAGCCTGCGACTAGCGGGGGGGCGTACAGATACGCAGTATTTT
many	TRBV7-2	TRBJ2-1	TRBD2	CASSTGLAGAGGEQFF	TGTGCCAGCAGCACGGGACTAGCGGGAGCAGGGGGTGAGCAGTTCTTC
few	TRBV6-6	TRBJ1-6	.	CASTLTDGGSPLHF	TGTGCCAGCACCCTGACAGATGGTGGTTCACCCCTCCACTTT
once	TRBV9	TRBJ1-1	TRBD1	CASSSTGTGGTEAFF	TGTGCCAGCAGCTCCACCGGGACAGGAGGCACTGAAGCTTTCTTT
.	TRBV5-1	TRBJ2-5	TRBD1	CASSLAGQGLKTQYF	TGCGCCAGCAGCTTGGCCGGACAGGGCTTGAAGACCCAGTACTTC
many	TRBV6-4	TRBJ2-7	.	CASSGLPIARYEQYF	TGTGCCAGCAGTGGTCTCCCCATCGCCCGCTACGAGCAGTACTTC
few	TRBV4-2	TRBJ2-3	.	CASSQLRGGADTQYF	TGTGCCAGCAGCCAACTTCGAGGCGGCGCAGATACGCAGTATTTT